The clone carrying this T cell receptor beta chain was counted a few times. Its specificity is unknown. This sample is drawn from a study of beta chain features in type 1 diabetes. All of the isolated RNA was reverse transcribed, so expressed TCRB transcripts were sequenced. Method: immunoSEQ multiplex PCR; TCRdb's copy keeps in-frame clones and lacks some. The data hold approximately 300,000 clones, with about 10% observed a single time. Germline V gene sequence: CDR1 MDHEN, CDR2 SYDVKM. J lost 0 bases, V lost 6 bases, and 10 bases had no gene match. This CDR3 contains 17 residues. Study results and limitations: Compared with healthy donors, patients appeared to share more similar naive, central memory and regulatory TCRB repertoires.

V and J are TRBV28 and TRBJ1-3, with 8 bases fitting TRBD1. The TCR sequence derives from a woman aged 25 to 39 in good health. Sequenced sample: naive CD4+ T cells from blood. CDR3: CASSLYTGGLSGNTIYF. CDR3 bases: TGTGCCAGCAGCCTTTATACAGGGGGTCTCTCTGGAAACACCATATATTTT.